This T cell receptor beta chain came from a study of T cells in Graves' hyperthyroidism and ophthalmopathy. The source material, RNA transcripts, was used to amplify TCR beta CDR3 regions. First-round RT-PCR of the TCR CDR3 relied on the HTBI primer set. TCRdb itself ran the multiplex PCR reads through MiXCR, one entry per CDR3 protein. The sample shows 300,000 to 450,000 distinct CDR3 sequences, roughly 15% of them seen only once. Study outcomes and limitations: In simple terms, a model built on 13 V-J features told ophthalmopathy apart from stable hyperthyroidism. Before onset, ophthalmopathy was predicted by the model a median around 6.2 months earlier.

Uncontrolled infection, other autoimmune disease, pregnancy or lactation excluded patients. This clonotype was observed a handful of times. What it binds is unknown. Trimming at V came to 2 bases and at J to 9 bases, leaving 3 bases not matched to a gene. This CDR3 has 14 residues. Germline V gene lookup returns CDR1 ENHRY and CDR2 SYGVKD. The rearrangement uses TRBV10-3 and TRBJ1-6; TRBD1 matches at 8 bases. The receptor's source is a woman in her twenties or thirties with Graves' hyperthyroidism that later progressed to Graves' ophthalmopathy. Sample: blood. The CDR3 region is CAISEGTGRSPLHF. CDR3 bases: TGTGCCATCAGTGAGGGGACAGGTCGTTCACCCCTCCACTTT.